This T cell receptor beta chain was retrieved from a study of ipilimumab plus nivolumab after autologous stem cell transplantation. Patients got 3 mg/kg IV nivolumab weeks 1, 4, 7, 10, then biweekly through week 26. The V gene end was trimmed by 3 bases and the J gene end by 2 bases; junction bases not matched to a gene: 9. Per germline, CDR1 LGHNA and CDR2 YNFKEQ. The CDR3 has 16 residues. Sequenced by immunoSEQ multiplex PCR; TCRdb stores in-frame clones only, minus some. The table lists 16,000 or so clones, around 68% of them singletons. Source: PBMCs, taken in a trial of ipilimumab plus nivolumab as post-transplant consolidation. The chain employs TRBV4-2 and TRBJ2-7, with 8 bases lining up with TRBD2. The clonotype was recovered from a male donor with diffuse large B-cell lymphoma. The CDR3 DNA reads TGTGCCAGCAGCCAGGTCTCCATAGCGGGGACCTACGAGCAGTACTTC. Its protein is CASSQVSIAGTYEQYF.